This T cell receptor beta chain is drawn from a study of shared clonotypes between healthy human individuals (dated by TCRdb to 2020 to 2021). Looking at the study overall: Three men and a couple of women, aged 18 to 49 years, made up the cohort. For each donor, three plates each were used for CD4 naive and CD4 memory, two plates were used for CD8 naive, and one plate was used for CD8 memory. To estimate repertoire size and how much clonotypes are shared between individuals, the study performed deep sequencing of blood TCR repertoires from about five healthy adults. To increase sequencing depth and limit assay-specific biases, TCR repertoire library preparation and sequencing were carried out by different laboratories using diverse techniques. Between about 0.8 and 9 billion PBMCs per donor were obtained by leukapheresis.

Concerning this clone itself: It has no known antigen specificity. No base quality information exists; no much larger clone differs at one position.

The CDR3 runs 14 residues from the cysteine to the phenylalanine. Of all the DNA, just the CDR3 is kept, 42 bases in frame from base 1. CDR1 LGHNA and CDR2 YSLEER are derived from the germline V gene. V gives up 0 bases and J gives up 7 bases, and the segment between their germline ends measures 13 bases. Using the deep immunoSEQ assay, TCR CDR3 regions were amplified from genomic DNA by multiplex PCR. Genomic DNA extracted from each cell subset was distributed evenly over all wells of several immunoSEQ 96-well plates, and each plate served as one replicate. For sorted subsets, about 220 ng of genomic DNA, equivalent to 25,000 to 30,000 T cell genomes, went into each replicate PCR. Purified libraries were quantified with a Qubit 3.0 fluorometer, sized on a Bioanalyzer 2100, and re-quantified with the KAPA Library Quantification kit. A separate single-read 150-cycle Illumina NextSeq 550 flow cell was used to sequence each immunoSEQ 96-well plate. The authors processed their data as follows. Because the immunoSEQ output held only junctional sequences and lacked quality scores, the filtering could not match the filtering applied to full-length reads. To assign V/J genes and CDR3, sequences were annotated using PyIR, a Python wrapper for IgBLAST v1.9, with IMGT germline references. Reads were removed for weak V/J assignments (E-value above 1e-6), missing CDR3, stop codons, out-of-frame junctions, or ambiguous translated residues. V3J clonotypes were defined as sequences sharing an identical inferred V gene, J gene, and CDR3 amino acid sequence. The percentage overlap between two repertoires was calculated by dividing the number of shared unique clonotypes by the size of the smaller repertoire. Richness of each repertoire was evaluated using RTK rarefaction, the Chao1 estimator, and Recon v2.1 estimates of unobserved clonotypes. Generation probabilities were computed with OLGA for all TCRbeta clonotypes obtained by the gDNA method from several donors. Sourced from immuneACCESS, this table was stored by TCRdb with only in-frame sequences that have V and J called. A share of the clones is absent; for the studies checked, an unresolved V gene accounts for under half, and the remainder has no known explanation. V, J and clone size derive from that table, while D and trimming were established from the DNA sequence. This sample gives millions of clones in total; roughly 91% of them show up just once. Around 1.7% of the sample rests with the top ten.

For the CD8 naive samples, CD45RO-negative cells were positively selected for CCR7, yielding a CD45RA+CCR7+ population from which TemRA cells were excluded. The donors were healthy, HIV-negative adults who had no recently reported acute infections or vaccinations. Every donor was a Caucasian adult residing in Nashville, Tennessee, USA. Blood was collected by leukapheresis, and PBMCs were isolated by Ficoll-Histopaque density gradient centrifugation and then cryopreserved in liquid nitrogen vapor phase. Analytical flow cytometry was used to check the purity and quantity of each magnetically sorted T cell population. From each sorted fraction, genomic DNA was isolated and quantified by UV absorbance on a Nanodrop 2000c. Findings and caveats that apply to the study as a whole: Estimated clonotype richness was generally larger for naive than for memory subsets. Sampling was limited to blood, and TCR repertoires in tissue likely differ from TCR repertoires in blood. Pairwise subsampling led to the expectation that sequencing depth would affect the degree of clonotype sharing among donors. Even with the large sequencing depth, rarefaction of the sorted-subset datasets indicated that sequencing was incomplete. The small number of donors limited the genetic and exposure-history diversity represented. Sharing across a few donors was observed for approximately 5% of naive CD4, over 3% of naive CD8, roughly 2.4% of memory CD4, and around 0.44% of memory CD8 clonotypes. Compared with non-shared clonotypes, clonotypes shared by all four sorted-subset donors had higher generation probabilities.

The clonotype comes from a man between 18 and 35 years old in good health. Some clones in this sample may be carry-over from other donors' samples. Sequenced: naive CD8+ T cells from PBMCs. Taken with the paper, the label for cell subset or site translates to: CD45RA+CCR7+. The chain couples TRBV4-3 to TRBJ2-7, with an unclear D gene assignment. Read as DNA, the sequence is TGCGCCAGCAGCCAAGATTTGCCGGCACTGGAGCAGTACTTC. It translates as CASSQDLPALEQYF.